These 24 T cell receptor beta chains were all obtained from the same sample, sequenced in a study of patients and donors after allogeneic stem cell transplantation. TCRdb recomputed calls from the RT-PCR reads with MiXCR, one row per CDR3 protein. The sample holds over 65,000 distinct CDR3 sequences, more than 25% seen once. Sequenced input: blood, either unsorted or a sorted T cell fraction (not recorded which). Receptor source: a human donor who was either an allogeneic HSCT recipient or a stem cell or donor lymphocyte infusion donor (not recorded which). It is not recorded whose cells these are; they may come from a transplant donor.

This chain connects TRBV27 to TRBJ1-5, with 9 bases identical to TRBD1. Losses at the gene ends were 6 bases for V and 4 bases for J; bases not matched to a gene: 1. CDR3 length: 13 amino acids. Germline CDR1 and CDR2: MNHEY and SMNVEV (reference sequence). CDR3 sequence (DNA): TGTGCCAGCAGAGGGACAGGGAATCAGCCCCAGCATTTT. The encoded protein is CASRGTGNQPQHF.

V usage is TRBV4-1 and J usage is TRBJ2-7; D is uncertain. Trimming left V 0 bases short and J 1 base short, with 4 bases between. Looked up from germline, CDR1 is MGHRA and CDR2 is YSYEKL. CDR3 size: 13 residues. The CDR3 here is CASSQEASYEQYF. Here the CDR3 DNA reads TGCGCCAGCAGCCAAGAGGCGTCCTACGAGCAGTACTTC.

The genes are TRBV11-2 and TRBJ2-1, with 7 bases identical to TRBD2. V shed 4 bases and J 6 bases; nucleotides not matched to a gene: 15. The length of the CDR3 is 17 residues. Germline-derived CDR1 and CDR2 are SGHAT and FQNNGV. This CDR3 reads CASSSLERRAGINEQFF. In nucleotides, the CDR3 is TGTGCCAGCAGCTCCCTGGAGAGGCGAGCGGGGATCAATGAGCAGTTCTTC.

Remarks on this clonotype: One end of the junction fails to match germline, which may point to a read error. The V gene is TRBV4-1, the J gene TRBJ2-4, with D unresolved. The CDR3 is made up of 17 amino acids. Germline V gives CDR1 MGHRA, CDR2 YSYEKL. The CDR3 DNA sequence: TGCGCCAGCAGCCCTCTTACGCTTACCTGGACCAAAAACATTAAGTACTTC. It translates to CASSPLTLTWTKNIKYF.

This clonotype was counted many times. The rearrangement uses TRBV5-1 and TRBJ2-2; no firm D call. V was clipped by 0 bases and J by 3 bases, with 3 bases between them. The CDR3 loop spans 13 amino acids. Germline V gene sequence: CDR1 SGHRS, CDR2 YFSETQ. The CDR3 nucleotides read TGCGCCAGCAGCTTGGGTTACACCGGGGAGCTGTTTTTT. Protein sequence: CASSLGYTGELFF.

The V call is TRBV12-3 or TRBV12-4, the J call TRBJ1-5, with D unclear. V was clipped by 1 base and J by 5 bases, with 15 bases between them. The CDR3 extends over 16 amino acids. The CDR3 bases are TGTGCCAGCAGTTTAGGGAGGCGGGCGGGGTATCAGCCCCAGCATTTT. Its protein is CASSLGRRAGYQPQHF.

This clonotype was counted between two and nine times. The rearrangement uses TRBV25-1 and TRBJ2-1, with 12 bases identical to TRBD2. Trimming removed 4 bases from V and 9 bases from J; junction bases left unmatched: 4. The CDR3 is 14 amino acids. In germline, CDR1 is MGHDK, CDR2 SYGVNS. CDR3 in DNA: TGTGCCAGCAGTGGGACTAGCGGGAATGCTGAGCAGTTCTTC. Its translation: CASSGTSGNAEQFF.

CDR3 protein: CATALLAGQQETQYF. The CDR3 DNA is TGTGCCACCGCTTTACTAGCGGGACAGCAAGAGACCCAGTACTTC. This rearrangement joins TRBV10-3 to TRBJ2-5, with TRBD2 matching over 10 bases. The CDR3 extends over 15 amino acids. From germline, CDR1 is ENHRY and CDR2 SYGVKD. V lost 10 bases to trimming and J lost 2 bases; unmatched junction nucleotides: 10.

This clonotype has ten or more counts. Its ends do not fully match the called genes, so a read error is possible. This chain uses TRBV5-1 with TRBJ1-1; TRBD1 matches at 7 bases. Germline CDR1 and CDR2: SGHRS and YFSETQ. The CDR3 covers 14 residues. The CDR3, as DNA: TGTGCCAGCAGCCTCGGGACAGCAAACACTGAAGCTTTCTTT. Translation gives CASSLGTANTEAFF. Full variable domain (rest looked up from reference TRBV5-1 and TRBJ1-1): KAGVTQTPRYLIKTRGQQVTLSCSPISGHRSVSWYQQTPGQGLQFLFEYFSETQRNKGNFPGRFSGRQFSNSRSEMNVSTLELGDSALYLCASSLGTANTEAFFGQGTRLTVV.

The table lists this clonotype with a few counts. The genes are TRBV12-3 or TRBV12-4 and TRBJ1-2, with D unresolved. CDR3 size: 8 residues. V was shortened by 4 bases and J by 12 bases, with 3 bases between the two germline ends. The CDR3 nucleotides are TGTGCCAGCAGTTCGGACACCTTC. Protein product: CASSSDTF.

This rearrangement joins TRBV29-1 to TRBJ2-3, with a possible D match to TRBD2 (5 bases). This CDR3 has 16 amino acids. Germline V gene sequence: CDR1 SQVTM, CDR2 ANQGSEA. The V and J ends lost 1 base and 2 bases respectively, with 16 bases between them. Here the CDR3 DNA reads TGCAGCGTTGAAGGGGCTCGGGAAGGGCCCACAGATACGCAGTATTTT. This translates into CSVEGAREGPTDTQYF.

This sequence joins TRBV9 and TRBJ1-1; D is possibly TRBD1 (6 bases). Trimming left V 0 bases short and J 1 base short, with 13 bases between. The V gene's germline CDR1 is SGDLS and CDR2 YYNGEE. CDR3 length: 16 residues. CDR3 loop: CASSVGAQGRNTEAFF. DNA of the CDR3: TGTGCCAGCAGCGTAGGAGCGCAGGGGCGGAACACTGAAGCTTTCTTT.

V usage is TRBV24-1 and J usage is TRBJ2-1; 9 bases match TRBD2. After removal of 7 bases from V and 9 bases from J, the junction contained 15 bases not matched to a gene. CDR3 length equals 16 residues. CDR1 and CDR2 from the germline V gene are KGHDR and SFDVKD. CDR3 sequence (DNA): TGTGCCACCAGCCCTAAGGAGCGGGAGGACCTTGGTGAGCAGTTCTTC. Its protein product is CATSPKEREDLGEQFF.

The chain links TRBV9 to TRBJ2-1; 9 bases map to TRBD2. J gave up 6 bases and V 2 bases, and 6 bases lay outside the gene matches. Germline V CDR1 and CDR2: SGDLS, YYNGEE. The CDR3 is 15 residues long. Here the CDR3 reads CASSVLGTSFNEQFF. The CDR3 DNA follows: TGTGCCAGCAGCGTCTTAGGGACTAGCTTCAATGAGCAGTTCTTC.

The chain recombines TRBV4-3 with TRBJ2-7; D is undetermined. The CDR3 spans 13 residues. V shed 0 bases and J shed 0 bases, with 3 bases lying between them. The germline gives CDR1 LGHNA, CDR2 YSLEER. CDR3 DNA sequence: TGCGCCAGCAGCCAAGACAGCTCCTACGAGCAGTACTTC. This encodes CASSQDSSYEQYF.

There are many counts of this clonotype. The CDR3 spells CASSYSNYRLNTEAFF. The CDR3 DNA follows: TGTGCCAGCAGTTACTCGAATTACAGATTGAACACTGAAGCTTTCTTT. V usage is TRBV6-2 or TRBV6-3 and J usage is TRBJ1-1; D gene uncertain. V gave up 0 bases and J gave up 0 bases, with 11 bases separating them. This CDR3 comprises 16 residues. Germline assignment: CDR1 MNHEY and CDR2 SVGEGT.

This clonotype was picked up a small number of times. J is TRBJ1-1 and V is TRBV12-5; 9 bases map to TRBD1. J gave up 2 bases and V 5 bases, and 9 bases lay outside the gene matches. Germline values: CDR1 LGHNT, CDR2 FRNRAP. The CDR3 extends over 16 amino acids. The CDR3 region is CASGQHGTGINTEAFF. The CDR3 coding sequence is TGTGCTAGTGGTCAACACGGGACAGGGATAAACACTGAAGCTTTCTTT. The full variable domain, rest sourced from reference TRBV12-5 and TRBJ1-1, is DARVTQTPRHKVTEMGQEVTMRCQPILGHNTVFWYRQTMMQGLELLAYFRNRAPLDDSGMPKDRFSAEMPDATLATLKIQPSEPRDSAVYFCASGQHGTGINTEAFFGQGTRLTVV.

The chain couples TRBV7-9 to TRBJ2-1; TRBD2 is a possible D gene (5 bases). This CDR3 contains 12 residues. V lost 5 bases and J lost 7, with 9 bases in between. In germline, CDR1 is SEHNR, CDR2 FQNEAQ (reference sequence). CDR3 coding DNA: TGTGCCAGCAGCCGTAGCGAAAATGAGCAGTTCTTC. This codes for CASSRSENEQFF. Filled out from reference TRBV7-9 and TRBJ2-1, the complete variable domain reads DTGVSQNPRHKITKRGQNVTFRCDPISEHNRLYWYRQTLGQGPEFLTYFQNEAQLEKSRLLSDRFSAERPKGSFSTLEIQRTEQGDSAMYLCASSRSENEQFFGPGTRLTVL.

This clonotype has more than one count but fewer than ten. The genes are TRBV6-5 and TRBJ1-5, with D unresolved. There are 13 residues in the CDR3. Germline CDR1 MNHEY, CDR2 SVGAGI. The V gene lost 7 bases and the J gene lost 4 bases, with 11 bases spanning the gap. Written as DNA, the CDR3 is TGTGCCAGCAAACAGTTCTGGAATCAGCCCCAGCATTTT. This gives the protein CASKQFWNQPQHF.

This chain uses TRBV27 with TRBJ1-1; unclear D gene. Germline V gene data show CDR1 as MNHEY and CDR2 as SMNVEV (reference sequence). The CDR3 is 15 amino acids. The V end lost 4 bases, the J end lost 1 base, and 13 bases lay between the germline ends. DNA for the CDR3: TGTGCCAGCAGTTCCTCGGGGAGCGGGAACACTGAAGCTTTCTTT. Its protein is CASSSSGSGNTEAFF.

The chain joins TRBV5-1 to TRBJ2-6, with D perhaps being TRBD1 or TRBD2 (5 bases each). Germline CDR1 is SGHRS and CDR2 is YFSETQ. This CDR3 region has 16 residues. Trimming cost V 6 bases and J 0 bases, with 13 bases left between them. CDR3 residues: CASTPWGTSGANVLTF. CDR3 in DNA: TGCGCCAGCACCCCATGGGGGACCTCTGGGGCCAACGTCCTGACTTTC.

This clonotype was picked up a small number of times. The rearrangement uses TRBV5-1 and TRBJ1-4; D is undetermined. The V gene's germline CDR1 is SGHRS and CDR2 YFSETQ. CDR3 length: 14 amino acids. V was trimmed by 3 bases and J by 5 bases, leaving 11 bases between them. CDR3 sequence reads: CASSSHPTNEKLFF. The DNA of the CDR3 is TGCGCCAGCAGCTCACACCCGACCAATGAAAAACTGTTTTTT.

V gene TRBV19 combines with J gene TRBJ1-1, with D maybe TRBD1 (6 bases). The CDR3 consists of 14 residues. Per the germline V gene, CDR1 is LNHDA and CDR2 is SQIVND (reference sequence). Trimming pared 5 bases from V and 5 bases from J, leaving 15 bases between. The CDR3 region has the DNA TGTGCCAGTAGTTCCGGGGGCTTGGGGACTGAAGCTTTCTTT. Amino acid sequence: CASSSGGLGTEAFF.

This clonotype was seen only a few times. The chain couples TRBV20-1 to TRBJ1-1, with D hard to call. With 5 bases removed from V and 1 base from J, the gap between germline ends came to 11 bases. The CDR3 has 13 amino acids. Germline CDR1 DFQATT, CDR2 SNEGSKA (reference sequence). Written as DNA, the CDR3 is TGCAGTGCTCCAACCTCAGAGAACACTGAAGCTTTCTTT. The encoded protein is CSAPTSENTEAFF.